Listed below are T cell receptor beta chains from one sample, sequenced in a study of radiation and T cells in renal cell carcinoma. Assay: immunoSEQ multiplex PCR; the TCRdb copy retains only in-frame clones and omits some. Found here are tens of thousands of clones, 75% to 85% of them singletons; the top ten hold around 30%. Sequenced material: blood, taken from a patient whose treatment included radiotherapy and nephrectomy. Receptors were obtained from an older woman with renal cell carcinoma. CDR3s include the opening cysteine and the closing phenylalanine or tryptophan. A D gene is named only where the DNA matches it firmly. Size values are once, few and many counts, or a class for expanded clones, and some rows have none.

d_gene: .; v_gene: TRBV27; j_gene: TRBJ1-3; abundance: once; CDR3aa: CASSLGPSLGNTIYF; CDR3nt: TGTGCCAGCAGTTTGGGGCCGTCTCTGGGAAACACCATATATTTT
d_gene: .; v_gene: TRBV4-1; j_gene: TRBJ1-5; abundance: .; CDR3aa: CASSPSVGYNQPQHF; CDR3nt: TGCGCCAGCAGCCCCTCCGTAGGATACAATCAGCCCCAGCATTTT
d_gene: .; v_gene: TRBV4-1; j_gene: TRBJ1-1; abundance: .; CDR3aa: CASSQGVVIGAEAFF; CDR3nt: TGCGCCAGCAGCCAAGGAGTCGTGATAGGCGCTGAAGCTTTCTTT
d_gene: TRBD1; v_gene: TRBV29-1; j_gene: TRBJ2-5; abundance: .; CDR3aa: CSVSPSGQTYQETQYF; CDR3nt: TGCAGCGTTTCTCCGTCGGGACAGACGTACCAAGAGACCCAGTACTTC
d_gene: TRBD1; v_gene: TRBV5-1; j_gene: TRBJ2-2; abundance: .; CDR3aa: CASSPRGQGSGELFF; CDR3nt: TGCGCCAGCAGCCCGAGGGGACAGGGGTCCGGGGAGCTGTTTTTT
d_gene: TRBD2; v_gene: TRBV10-3; j_gene: TRBJ2-3; abundance: .; CDR3aa: CAISGASGRDTQYF; CDR3nt: TGTGCCATCAGTGGTGCTAGCGGGAGAGATACGCAGTATTTT
d_gene: .; v_gene: TRBV27; j_gene: TRBJ2-7; abundance: .; CDR3aa: CASSFEGTGAYEQYF; CDR3nt: TGTGCCAGCAGTTTTGAAGGGACCGGCGCCTACGAGCAGTACTTC
d_gene: .; v_gene: TRBV6-6; j_gene: TRBJ2-7; abundance: .; CDR3aa: CASSYSGQSYEQYF; CDR3nt: TGTGCCAGCAGTTACTCTGGGCAGTCCTACGAGCAGTACTTC
d_gene: .; v_gene: TRBV6-5; j_gene: TRBJ2-3; abundance: .; CDR3aa: CASSYSGRVSTDTQYF; CDR3nt: TGTGCCAGCAGTTACTCTGGCAGGGTGAGCACAGATACGCAGTATTTT
d_gene: .; v_gene: TRBV9; j_gene: TRBJ2-3; abundance: .; CDR3aa: CASSVWLGAEDTQYF; CDR3nt: TGTGCCAGCAGCGTATGGTTGGGGGCGGAAGATACGCAGTATTTT
d_gene: .; v_gene: TRBV5-6; j_gene: TRBJ2-1; abundance: .; CDR3aa: CASSPLLETEQFF; CDR3nt: TGTGCCAGCAGCCCCCTTTTGGAGACTGAGCAGTTCTTC
d_gene: .; v_gene: TRBV6-6; j_gene: TRBJ1-4; abundance: once; CDR3aa: CASSYSTPGTNEKLFF; CDR3nt: TGTGCCAGCAGTTACTCGACGCCCGGTACTAATGAAAAACTGTTTTTT
d_gene: .; v_gene: TRBV12-5; j_gene: TRBJ1-5; abundance: few; CDR3aa: CASGLRTAQPQHF; CDR3nt: TGTGCTAGTGGTTTGAGGACGGCACAGCCCCAGCATTTT
d_gene: .; v_gene: TRBV19; j_gene: TRBJ1-6; abundance: few; CDR3aa: CASSIDPGRADSPLHF; CDR3nt: TGTGCCAGTAGTATAGATCCGGGCAGGGCTGATTCACCCCTCCACTTT
d_gene: TRBD1; v_gene: TRBV7-2; j_gene: TRBJ2-1; abundance: .; CDR3aa: CASSLMRTGGEQFF; CDR3nt: TGTGCCAGCAGCCTCATGCGGACAGGAGGTGAGCAGTTCTTC
d_gene: TRBD1; v_gene: TRBV27; j_gene: TRBJ2-7; abundance: .; CDR3aa: CASSFGTGVHEQYF; CDR3nt: TGTGCCAGCAGTTTTGGGACAGGGGTACACGAGCAGTACTTC
d_gene: .; v_gene: TRBV6-1; j_gene: TRBJ1-5; abundance: .; CDR3aa: CASVLGVNQPQHF; CDR3nt: TGTGCCAGCGTCCTCGGGGTCAATCAGCCCCAGCATTTT
d_gene: .; v_gene: TRBV6-1; j_gene: TRBJ1-2; abundance: .; CDR3aa: CASSLSLTVEGGYTF; CDR3nt: TGTGCCAGCAGCCTCAGTTTAACCGTCGAGGGTGGCTACACCTTC
d_gene: TRBD2; v_gene: TRBV10-3; j_gene: TRBJ2-3; abundance: .; CDR3aa: CAINTAGKDTQYF; CDR3nt: TGTGCCATCAATACAGCGGGAAAAGATACGCAGTATTTT
d_gene: .; v_gene: TRBV6-1; j_gene: TRBJ2-7; abundance: once; CDR3aa: CASSEFVSYEQYF; CDR3nt: TGTGCCAGCAGTGAATTTGTCTCCTACGAGCAGTACTTC
d_gene: TRBD2; v_gene: TRBV11-3; j_gene: TRBJ2-1; abundance: .; CDR3aa: CASSLAASGPREQFF; CDR3nt: TGTGCCAGCAGCTTAGCGGCTAGCGGGCCACGGGAGCAGTTCTTC
d_gene: .; v_gene: TRBV29-1; j_gene: TRBJ1-4; abundance: few; CDR3aa: CSVEGGATPEKLFF; CDR3nt: TGCAGCGTTGAAGGCGGGGCCACCCCTGAAAAACTGTTTTTT
d_gene: TRBD2; v_gene: TRBV5-1; j_gene: TRBJ2-1; abundance: .; CDR3aa: CASSLSLAGGPQNEQFF; CDR3nt: TGCGCCAGCAGCTTGTCACTAGCGGGGGGGCCGCAGAATGAGCAGTTCTTC
d_gene: .; v_gene: TRBV30; j_gene: TRBJ1-6; abundance: .; CDR3aa: CAWSGTRTSSYNSPLHF; CDR3nt: TGTGCCTGGAGCGGGACAAGGACGAGCTCCTATAATTCACCCCTCCACTTT
d_gene: .; v_gene: TRBV6-9; j_gene: TRBJ2-1; abundance: .; CDR3aa: CASSYSRNLESSYNEQFF; CDR3nt: TGTGCCAGCAGTTATTCGCGTAATCTGGAGAGCTCCTACAATGAGCAGTTCTTC
d_gene: TRBD2; v_gene: TRBV19; j_gene: TRBJ2-3; abundance: .; CDR3aa: CATTSGSWGTDTQYF; CDR3nt: TGTGCCACTACTAGCGGGAGCTGGGGCACAGATACGCAGTATTTT
d_gene: TRBD1; v_gene: TRBV4-1; j_gene: TRBJ1-1; abundance: .; CDR3aa: CASSQVPRTGRNTEAFF; CDR3nt: TGCGCCAGCAGCCAAGTTCCCCGGACAGGGAGGAACACTGAAGCTTTCTTT
d_gene: .; v_gene: TRBV9; j_gene: TRBJ1-1; abundance: .; CDR3aa: CASSVAGGHGNTEAFF; CDR3nt: TGTGCCAGCAGCGTAGCGGGAGGACATGGGAACACTGAAGCTTTCTTT
d_gene: TRBD1; v_gene: TRBV25-1; j_gene: TRBJ1-6; abundance: .; CDR3aa: CASSEGQGGSSYNSPLHF; CDR3nt: TGTGCCAGCAGTGAGGGACAGGGTGGGAGCTCCTATAATTCACCCCTCCACTTT
d_gene: .; v_gene: TRBV19; j_gene: TRBJ1-2; abundance: .; CDR3aa: CASSPPGAVGYGYTF; CDR3nt: TGTGCCAGTAGTCCTCCCGGGGCCGTGGGCTATGGCTACACCTTC
d_gene: .; v_gene: TRBV5-6; j_gene: TRBJ1-2; abundance: .; CDR3aa: CASSLGTNYGYTF; CDR3nt: TGTGCCAGCAGCCTGGGGACCAACTATGGCTACACCTTC
d_gene: TRBD1; v_gene: TRBV27; j_gene: TRBJ1-5; abundance: .; CDR3aa: CASSTGGRQPQHF; CDR3nt: TGTGCCAGCAGTACAGGGGGGCGCCAGCCCCAGCATTTT
d_gene: TRBD1; v_gene: TRBV30; j_gene: TRBJ1-2; abundance: many; CDR3aa: CAWSAGTGGNYGYTF; CDR3nt: TGTGCCTGGAGTGCTGGGACAGGGGGAAACTATGGCTACACCTTC
d_gene: .; v_gene: TRBV4-2; j_gene: TRBJ1-1; abundance: .; CDR3aa: CASSPWDTDTEAFF; CDR3nt: TGTGCCAGCAGCCCCTGGGACACCGACACTGAAGCTTTCTTT
d_gene: TRBD1; v_gene: TRBV19; j_gene: TRBJ1-1; abundance: .; CDR3aa: CASSPTGEVYHTEAFF; CDR3nt: TGTGCCAGTAGTCCCACAGGGGAAGTTTATCACACTGAAGCTTTCTTT
d_gene: .; v_gene: TRBV30; j_gene: TRBJ1-3; abundance: once; CDR3aa: CAWSQSTSGNTIYF; CDR3nt: TGTGCCTGGAGTCAGAGCACCTCTGGAAACACCATATATTTT
d_gene: .; v_gene: TRBV5-1; j_gene: TRBJ2-3; abundance: .; CDR3aa: CASSLAPGASTDTQYF; CDR3nt: TGCGCCAGCAGCTTGGCCCCAGGGGCTAGCACAGATACGCAGTATTTT
d_gene: TRBD2; v_gene: TRBV2; j_gene: TRBJ2-7; abundance: .; CDR3aa: CASTPSGGASYEQYF; CDR3nt: TGTGCCAGCACCCCTAGCGGGGGCGCGTCCTACGAGCAGTACTTC
d_gene: .; v_gene: TRBV18; j_gene: TRBJ1-1; abundance: few; CDR3aa: CASSPSANTEAFF; CDR3nt: TGTGCCAGCTCACCAAGCGCGAACACTGAAGCTTTCTTT
d_gene: .; v_gene: TRBV2; j_gene: TRBJ1-2; abundance: .; CDR3aa: CASSEMATEQNYGYTF; CDR3nt: TGTGCCAGCAGTGAAATGGCCACGGAGCAAAACTATGGCTACACCTTC
d_gene: .; v_gene: TRBV6-5; j_gene: TRBJ2-5; abundance: .; CDR3aa: CASSYSRVWQTQYF; CDR3nt: TGTGCCAGCAGTTACTCGAGGGTTTGGCAGACCCAGTACTTC
d_gene: TRBD1; v_gene: TRBV19; j_gene: TRBJ1-2; abundance: .; CDR3aa: CASNDGDRGSGYTF; CDR3nt: TGTGCCAGTAATGATGGGGACAGGGGATCTGGCTACACCTTC
d_gene: .; v_gene: TRBV10-1; j_gene: TRBJ2-3; abundance: .; CDR3aa: CASSAGESTDTQYF; CDR3nt: TGCGCCAGCAGTGCCGGGGAAAGCACAGATACGCAGTATTTT
d_gene: TRBD2; v_gene: TRBV5-4; j_gene: TRBJ2-5; abundance: .; CDR3aa: CASTGLAEGGETQYF; CDR3nt: TGTGCCAGCACCGGACTAGCGGAAGGGGGAGAGACCCAGTACTTC
d_gene: TRBD1; v_gene: TRBV6-6; j_gene: TRBJ2-5; abundance: once; CDR3aa: CASIRDRGETQYF; CDR3nt: TGTGCCAGCATTAGGGACAGGGGAGAGACCCAGTACTTC
d_gene: TRBD2; v_gene: TRBV2; j_gene: TRBJ2-3; abundance: .; CDR3aa: CASSYRTSGSTDTQYF; CDR3nt: TGTGCCAGCAGTTACCGGACTAGCGGTAGCACAGATACGCAGTATTTT
d_gene: .; v_gene: TRBV5-8; j_gene: TRBJ1-3; abundance: few; CDR3aa: CASSLEGRSGNTIYF; CDR3nt: TGTGCCAGCAGCTTGGAGGGACGCTCTGGAAACACCATATATTTT
d_gene: .; v_gene: TRBV25-1; j_gene: TRBJ2-7; abundance: .; CDR3aa: CASSLDGIGLHEQYF; CDR3nt: TGTGCCAGCAGTCTGGACGGTATCGGTCTCCACGAGCAGTACTTC